A single sample is the source of the 31 T cell receptor beta chains below, sequenced in a study of technical replicates of blood from a handful of donors. The assay was immunoSEQ multiplex PCR, and TCRdb's table has in-frame clones only and misses some. Of approximately 97,000 clones in the sample, approximately 95% are singletons; the top ten hold 0.34%. Sequenced sample: T cells isolated from PBMCs. The receptors stem from a human donor in good health.

This chain links TRBV5-6 with TRBJ1-5; possible D gene TRBD1, 5 bases. V lost 4 bases and J lost 0, with 23 bases in between. Germline CDR1 SGHDT, CDR2 YYEEEE. This CDR3 region has 19 residues. In DNA, the CDR3 is TGTGCCAGCAGCCCGAGTATAGGGCAGGGAACTTATAGCAATCAGCCCCAGCATTTT. This gives the protein CASSPSIGQGTYSNQPQHF.

This clone occurred once. The chain is built from TRBV7-2 and TRBJ2-1; possible D gene TRBD1, 5 bases. Germline values: CDR1 SGHTA, CDR2 FQGNSA. This CDR3 is 15 amino acids long. Trimming pared 5 bases from V and 0 bases from J, leaving 11 bases between. The CDR3 region is CASSGQASSYNEQFF. The CDR3 nucleotides read TGTGCCAGCAGCGGACAAGCCAGCTCCTACAATGAGCAGTTCTTC.

V gene TRBV4-1 combines with J gene TRBJ2-3; 9 bases are a match to TRBD1. V trimming: 6 bases; J trimming: 2 bases; junction bases outside the gene matches: 21. This CDR3 is built from 20 residues. Germline-derived CDR1 and CDR2 are MGHRA and YSYEKL. CDR3 bases: TGCGCCAGCAGGTTATATCCGGGACAGGGCCCGAGTTCCCCCACAGATACGCAGTATTTT. Encoded protein: CASRLYPGQGPSSPTDTQYF.

This clone appeared a single time. This rearrangement joins TRBV18 to TRBJ2-2, with D hard to call. V lost 3 bases and J 0 bases, leaving 5 bases between the germline ends. Germline V gives CDR1 KGHSH, CDR2 LQKENI. The CDR3 runs 14 residues. CDR3 nucleotides: TGTGCCAGCTCACCCTATACGAACACCGGGGAGCTGTTTTTT. It specifies CASSPYTNTGELFF. The variable domain in full, completed from reference TRBV18 and TRBJ2-2, reads NAGVMQNPRHLVRRRGQEARLRCSPMKGHSHVYWYRQLPEEGLKFMVYLQKENIIDESGMPKERFSAEFPKEGPSILRIQQVVRGDSAAYFCASSPYTNTGELFFGEGSRLTVL.

This chain links TRBV6-6 with TRBJ1-1; 8 bases are a match to TRBD1. Trimming at V came to 8 bases and at J to 8 bases, leaving 7 bases not matched to a gene. The CDR3 is 12 residues long. Germline CDR1 reads MNHNY; CDR2 reads SVGAGI (reference sequence). The CDR3 DNA follows: TGTGCCAGCGTAGAAGGGACAGGAGAAGCTTTCTTT. It is translated as CASVEGTGEAFF.

This sequence joins TRBV5-5 and TRBJ1-4, with D maybe TRBD1 (5 bases). Germline loops: CDR1 SGHKS, CDR2 YYEKEE (reference sequence). The V end was cut by 4 bases, the J end by 0 bases, with 10 bases between. This CDR3 spans 15 amino acids. CDR3 sequence reads: CASSLPTATNEKLFF. The DNA for the CDR3 is TGTGCCAGCAGCCTACCGACAGCAACTAATGAAAAACTGTTTTTT.

V is TRBV25-1 and J is TRBJ2-1; D is perhaps TRBD2 (6 bases). V was pared by 4 bases and J by 4 bases, with 8 bases between. Germline V CDR1 and CDR2: MGHDK, SYGVNS. This CDR3 is 13 amino acids long. The CDR3 spells CASSGGLYNEQFF. CDR3 in DNA: TGTGCCAGCAGTGGGGGACTTTACAATGAGCAGTTCTTC.

This clone was seen just once. The CDR3 loop is CASSSRRTGQETQYF. The CDR3 nucleotides read TGTGCCAGCAGCTCCCGAAGGACAGGGCAAGAGACCCAGTACTTC. This chain joins TRBV7-9 and TRBJ2-5, with TRBD1 matching over 8 bases. This CDR3 has 15 residues. Germline values: CDR1 SEHNR, CDR2 FQNEAQ (reference sequence). V was clipped by 4 bases and J by 2 bases; unmatched bases: 6.

The chain is built from TRBV2 and TRBJ2-7, with TRBD2 matching over 13 bases. Germline V gives CDR1 SNHLY, CDR2 FYNNEI. The CDR3 runs 16 residues. After removal of 4 bases from V and 5 bases from J, the junction contained 8 bases not matched to a gene. CDR3 in DNA: TGTGCCAGCAGTGGATCTACTAGCGGGAGGGCTAACGAGCAGTACTTC. This translates into CASSGSTSGRANEQYF. Full variable domain (outside the CDR3, taken from reference TRBV2 and TRBJ2-7): EPEVTQTPSHQVTQMGQEVILRCVPISNHLYFYWYRQILGQKVEFLVSFYNNEISEKSEIFDDQFSVERPDGSNFTLKIRSTKLEDSAMYFCASSGSTSGRANEQYFGPGTRLTVT.

The chain has TRBV2 and TRBJ1-2; D not resolved. V was clipped by 4 bases and J by 4 bases, with 13 bases between them. This CDR3 has 14 residues. Germline loops: CDR1 SNHLY, CDR2 FYNNEI. CDR3 bases: TGTGCCAGCAGTGGATCCTACGGGGTCTATGGCTACACCTTC. Translating it yields CASSGSYGVYGYTF.

The chain is built from TRBV2 and TRBJ1-4, with D maybe TRBD1 (6 bases). The length of the CDR3 is 16 residues. V was shortened by 3 bases and J by 10 bases, with 21 bases between the two germline ends. Germline CDR1 is SNHLY and CDR2 is FYNNEI. Written as DNA, the CDR3 is TGTGCCAGCAGTGATCCCACAGGGCCTGGGGAAGGAAAACTGTTTTTT. Amino acids: CASSDPTGPGEGKLFF.

This clone was seen once. The V call is TRBV30, the J call TRBJ2-7; D may be TRBD2 (5 bases). V lost 2 bases, J lost 7 bases, and 15 bases lay in between. The CDR3 has 13 amino acids. CDR1 GTSNPN and CDR2 SVGIG come from the germline V gene (reference sequence). Here the CDR3 DNA reads TGTGCCTGGAGTAGCCCGGGAATGAGGGAGCAGTACTTC. Its translation: CAWSSPGMREQYF.

The chain joins TRBV25-1 to TRBJ2-1; D is possibly TRBD2 (5 bases). Germline-derived CDR1 and CDR2 are MGHDK and SYGVNS. This CDR3 comprises 14 residues. Trimming took off 1 base at V and 6 bases at J, with 10 bases between the two ends. The CDR3 region has the DNA TGTGCCAGCAGTGAATTAGGAGGCGGCAATGAGCAGTTCTTC. Translating it yields CASSELGGGNEQFF.

The chain links TRBV7-3 to TRBJ2-1; maybe TRBD1 (5 bases). The CDR3 spans 14 residues. The germline gives CDR1 SGHTA, CDR2 FQGTGA. The ends were cut back, 2 bases at V and 0 bases at J, with 5 bases in the middle. CDR3 region: CASSLDSSYNEQFF. For the CDR3, the DNA is TGTGCCAGCAGCTTAGACAGCTCCTACAATGAGCAGTTCTTC.

The chain has TRBV4-1 and TRBJ2-1; 11 bases are shared with TRBD1. Unmatched junction bases numbered 9, after V lost 2 bases and J lost 15 bases. The CDR3 sequence is 14 residues long. Germline V lookup: CDR1 MGHRA, CDR2 YSYEKL. In DNA, the CDR3 is TGCGCCAGCAGCCAACCGGGACAGGGGGGGGGTTTGTTCTTC. Translated: CASSQPGQGGGLFF.

The rearrangement joins TRBV7-2 to TRBJ2-1; the D is unclear. CDR3 length: 13 residues. V lost 4 bases and J lost 0, with 4 bases in between. Germline assignment: CDR1 SGHTA and CDR2 FQGNSA. Here the CDR3 DNA reads TGTGCCAGCAGCTCGAGCTCCTACAATGAGCAGTTCTTC. Its protein is CASSSSSYNEQFF. Full variable domain (remainder filled in from reference TRBV7-2 and TRBJ2-1): GAGVSQSPSNKVTEKGKDVELRCDPISGHTALYWYRQSLGQGLEFLIYFQGNSAPDKSGLPSDRFSAERTGGSVSTLTIQRTQQEDSAVYLCASSSSSYNEQFFGPGTRLTVL.

The chain uses TRBV29-1 and TRBJ2-3, with TRBD1 identical over 8 bases. Germline V gene data show CDR1 as SQVTM and CDR2 as ANQGSEA. The CDR3 is 15 amino acids. V lost 2 bases and J lost 8; bases outside the gene matches: 12. This CDR3 reads CSVEIWDRTKGTQYF. As DNA, the CDR3 is TGCAGCGTTGAAATTTGGGACAGGACGAAGGGTACGCAGTATTTT.

The chain has TRBV27 and TRBJ1-1; D is perhaps TRBD1 (5 bases). V lost 7 bases and J 5 bases, leaving 11 bases between the germline ends. CDR1 MNHEY and CDR2 SMNVEV come from the germline V gene (reference sequence). This CDR3 has 12 residues. The CDR3 loop is CASIRAGTEAFF. CDR3 DNA: TGTGCCAGCATCAGGGCGGGGACTGAAGCTTTCTTT.

The chain uses TRBV29-1 and TRBJ2-1, with 7 positions matching TRBD1. The CDR3 sequence is 13 residues long. The germline V gene encodes CDR1 SQVTM and CDR2 ANQGSEA. The V and J ends lost 3 bases and 2 bases, in that order; junction bases with no gene match: 1. In nucleotides, the CDR3 is TGCAGCGTTGATACAGGGGCCTACAATGAGCAGTTCTTC. Translated: CSVDTGAYNEQFF.

This clone was observed once. Other nucleotide sequences in the sample specify the same CDR3. The rearrangement uses TRBV5-4 and TRBJ2-1; 10 positions agree with TRBD2. The V and J ends lost 5 bases and 0 bases, in that order; junction bases with no gene match: 2. Germline lookup yields CDR1 SGHNT and CDR2 YYREEE (reference sequence). This CDR3 is 15 amino acids long. CDR3 amino acids: CASSSSGSSYNEQFF. The DNA for the CDR3 is TGTGCCAGCAGTTCTAGCGGGAGCTCCTACAATGAGCAGTTCTTC.

Only a few counts were recorded for this clone. The CDR3 is CASSQRVAGAPDTQYF. CDR3 coding DNA: TGTGCCAGCAGCCAGAGGGTAGCGGGAGCGCCAGATACGCAGTATTTT. The chain combines TRBV7-2 with TRBJ2-3; 9 positions agree with TRBD2. Trimming at V came to 5 bases and at J to 4 bases, leaving 10 bases not matched to a gene. The CDR3 is 16 amino acids. Germline values: CDR1 SGHTA, CDR2 FQGNSA.

This clone was seen only once. The rearrangement uses TRBV30 and TRBJ1-2; D remains ambiguous. Deletions cut 1 base from V and 0 bases from J, with 18 bases between. Germline V gene lookup returns CDR1 GTSNPN and CDR2 SVGIG (reference sequence). CDR3 length equals 17 residues. The DNA of the CDR3 is TGTGCCTGGAGTGCCAATTCAAACAACCCTGCTAACTATGGCTACACCTTC. Translating it yields CAWSANSNNPANYGYTF.

The CDR3 coding sequence is TGTGCCATCAGTGGGGGACAGGGGCTAACTGAAGCTTTCTTT. Amino acid sequence: CAISGGQGLTEAFF. V and J are TRBV10-3 and TRBJ1-1, with 10 bases lining up with TRBD1. The trim removed 4 bases at V and 5 bases at J, leaving 4 bases unmatched. This CDR3 is built from 14 residues. The germline V gene has CDR1 ENHRY and CDR2 SYGVKD.

V is TRBV4-3 and J is TRBJ1-1; no definite D call. The CDR3 has 11 amino acids. CDR1 is LGHNA, CDR2 YSLEER, per germline. V shed 0 bases and J shed 11 bases, with 7 bases lying between them. The CDR3 is CASSQEGRAFF. CDR3 bases: TGCGCCAGCAGCCAAGAGGGCAGGGCTTTCTTT.

This clone was seen just once. The chain employs TRBV12-5 and TRBJ1-1, with no clear D. CDR1 is LGHNT and CDR2 is FRNRAP in the germline V gene. This CDR3 is 13 amino acids long. The V end was cut by 6 bases, the J end by 1 base, with 9 bases between. The CDR3 coding sequence is TGTGCTAGTGGGGAAGACTGGAACACTGAAGCTTTCTTT. This codes for CASGEDWNTEAFF.

V usage is TRBV9 and J usage is TRBJ1-5; unclear D gene. The CDR3 has 15 residues. CDR1 is SGDLS, CDR2 YYNGEE, per germline. V was clipped by 2 bases and J by 3 bases, with 12 bases between them. The CDR3 sequence: CASSVWPNPNQPQHF. The CDR3 nucleotides are TGTGCCAGCAGCGTTTGGCCGAACCCCAATCAGCCCCAGCATTTT.

The chain recombines TRBV2 with TRBJ2-3; 13 bases match TRBD2. V dropped 8 bases and J dropped 2; count of bases not matched to a gene: 4. Germline V lookup: CDR1 SNHLY, CDR2 FYNNEI. The CDR3 loop spans 15 amino acids. CDR3 protein: CASRGLAGTTDTQYF. CDR3 nucleotide sequence: TGTGCCAGCCGGGGACTAGCGGGGACCACAGATACGCAGTATTTT.

The sample holds one count of this clone. V gene TRBV30 combines with J gene TRBJ1-1; TRBD1 agrees at 8 bases. J was trimmed by 4 bases and V by 8 bases; bases with no gene match: 3. The CDR3 sequence is 11 residues long. CDR1 is GTSNPN and CDR2 is SVGIG in the germline V gene (reference sequence). CDR3 in amino acids: CAQQGVTEAFF. CDR3 DNA sequence: TGTGCCCAACAGGGGGTCACTGAAGCTTTCTTT.

The chain carries TRBV7-9 and TRBJ2-1; tentatively, D is TRBD1 (5 bases). Germline CDR1 is SEHNR and CDR2 is FQNEAQ (reference sequence). CDR3 length equals 13 residues. The V end lost 1 base, the J end lost 8 bases, and 9 bases lay between the germline ends. CDR3 sequence: CASSLGGQDEQFF. As DNA, the CDR3 is TGTGCCAGCAGCTTAGGGGGCCAGGATGAGCAGTTCTTC. Using reference TRBV7-9 and TRBJ2-1 for the parts outside the CDR3, the full variable domain is DTGVSQNPRHKITKRGQNVTFRCDPISEHNRLYWYRQTLGQGPEFLTYFQNEAQLEKSRLLSDRFSAERPKGSFSTLEIQRTEQGDSAMYLCASSLGGQDEQFFGPGTRLTVL.

The chain is built from TRBV25-1 and TRBJ1-2, with D uncertain. Germline loops: CDR1 MGHDK, CDR2 SYGVNS. Deletions cut 1 base from V and 2 bases from J, with 8 bases between. CDR3 length: 14 residues. CDR3 residues: CASSESSGNYGYTF. The CDR3 DNA sequence: TGTGCCAGCAGTGAATCATCGGGGAACTATGGCTACACCTTC.

V and J are TRBV28 and TRBJ2-7, with TRBD2 identical over 10 bases. The ends lost 6 bases at V and 4 bases at J; junction bases unmatched: 12. Per the germline V gene, CDR1 is MDHEN and CDR2 is SYDVKM. This CDR3 is 16 amino acids long. CDR3 coding DNA: TGTGCCAGCAGCCGACGCTATCCTAGCGGGAGTTACGAGCAGTACTTC. Protein product: CASSRRYPSGSYEQYF.